Sequencing of this T cell receptor (beta chain) was carried out in a study of cytomegalovirus exposure and HLA in healthy donors. Study-wide context: Membership in the Caucasian-associated ancestry cluster was found for around 81% of 350 to 450 genotyped donors.

The CDR3 is 14 residues long. In germline, CDR1 is SGHRS, CDR2 YFSETQ. V was clipped by 0 bases and J by 8 bases, with 9 bases between them. Primers: 60 Vbeta forward and 13 Jbeta reverse. Profiled with immunoSEQ multiplex PCR; TCRdb holds only in-frame clones, not every one. Of tens of thousands of clones listed, 75% to 80% are singletons. Sequencing was carried out using PBMCs. The rearrangement links TRBV5-1 to TRBJ1-6; D possibly corresponds to TRBD1 (6 bases). This receptor was identified in a man between 18 and 35 years old in good health and CMV-seronegative. The CDR3 region is CASSLDYRDSPLHF. The CDR3 DNA sequence: TGCGCCAGCAGCTTGGACTACAGGGATTCACCCCTCCACTTT.